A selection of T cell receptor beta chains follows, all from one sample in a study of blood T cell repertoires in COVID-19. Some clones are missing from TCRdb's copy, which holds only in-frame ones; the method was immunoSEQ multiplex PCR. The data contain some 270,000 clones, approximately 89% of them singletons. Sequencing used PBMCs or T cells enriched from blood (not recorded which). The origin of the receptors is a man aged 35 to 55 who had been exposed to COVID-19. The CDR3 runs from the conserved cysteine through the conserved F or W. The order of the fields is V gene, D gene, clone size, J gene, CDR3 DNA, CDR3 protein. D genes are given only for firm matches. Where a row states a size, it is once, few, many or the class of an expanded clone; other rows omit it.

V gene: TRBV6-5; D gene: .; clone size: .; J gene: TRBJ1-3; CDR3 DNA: TGTGCCAGCGCAGGAGGGGTTGGAAACACCATATATTTT; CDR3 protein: CASAGGVGNTIYF
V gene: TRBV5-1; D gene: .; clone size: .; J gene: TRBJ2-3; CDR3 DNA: TGCGCCAGCAGCTTGGAGGTGCGGGGAAGCACAGATACGCAGTATTTT; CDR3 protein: CASSLEVRGSTDTQYF
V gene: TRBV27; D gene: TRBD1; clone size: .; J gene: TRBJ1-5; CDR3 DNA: TGTGCCAGCAGTTTCTCCGGGACAGAAGAACAGCCCCAGCATTTT; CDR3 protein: CASSFSGTEEQPQHF
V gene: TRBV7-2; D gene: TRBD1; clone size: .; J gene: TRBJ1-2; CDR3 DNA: TGTGCCAGCAGCTTAGGGACAGGGGCTATCTATGGCTACACCTTC; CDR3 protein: CASSLGTGAIYGYTF
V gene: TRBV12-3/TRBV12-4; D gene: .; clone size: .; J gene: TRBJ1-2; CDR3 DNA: TGTGCCAGCGGTCAGGGGAAGAACTATGGCTACACCTTC; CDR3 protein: CASGQGKNYGYTF
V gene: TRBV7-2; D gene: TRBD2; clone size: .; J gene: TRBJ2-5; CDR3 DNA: TGTGCCAGCAGCTCCCAGCGGGGACAAGAGACCCAGTACTTC; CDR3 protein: CASSSQRGQETQYF
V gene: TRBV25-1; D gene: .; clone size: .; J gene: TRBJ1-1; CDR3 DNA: TGTGCCAGCCGGGAAGATCCTAACACTGAAGCTTTCTTT; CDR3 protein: CASREDPNTEAFF
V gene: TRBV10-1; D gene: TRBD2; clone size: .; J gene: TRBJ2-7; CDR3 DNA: TGCGCCAGCAGAGAGCCGGGACTAGCGGGGGCCTACGAGCAGTACTTC; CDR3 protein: CASREPGLAGAYEQYF
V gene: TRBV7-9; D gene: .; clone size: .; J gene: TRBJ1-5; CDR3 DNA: TGTGCCAGCAGTTTTGAAGGACAGTTCAATCAGCCCCAGCATTTT; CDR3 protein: CASSFEGQFNQPQHF
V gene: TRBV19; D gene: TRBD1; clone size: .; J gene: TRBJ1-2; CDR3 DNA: TGTGCCAGTAGTATTATCGACAGGGTTGGGGAAGGCTACACCTTC; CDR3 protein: CASSIIDRVGEGYTF
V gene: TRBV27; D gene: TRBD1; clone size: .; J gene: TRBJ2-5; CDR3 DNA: TGTGCCAGCAGTACGGGACAGACCCAAGAGACCCAGTACTTC; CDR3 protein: CASSTGQTQETQYF
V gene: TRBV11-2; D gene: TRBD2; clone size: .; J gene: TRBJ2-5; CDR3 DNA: TGTGCCAGCAGCAAGAGGGGTAGCGGGAGACAAGAGACCCAGTACTTC; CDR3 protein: CASSKRGSGRQETQYF
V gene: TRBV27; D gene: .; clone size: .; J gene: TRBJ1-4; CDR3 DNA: TGTGCCAGCAGTTTATCGTCCGTGAGTAATGAAAAACTGTTTTTT; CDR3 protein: CASSLSSVSNEKLFF
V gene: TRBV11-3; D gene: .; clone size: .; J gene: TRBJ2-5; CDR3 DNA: TGTGCCAGCAGCTTAACAGGGATGGAGACCCAGTACTTC; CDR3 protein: CASSLTGMETQYF
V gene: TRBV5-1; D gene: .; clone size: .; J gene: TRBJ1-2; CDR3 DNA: TGCGCCAGCAGCTTGTCGACAGAGTACTATGGCTACACCTTC; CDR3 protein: CASSLSTEYYGYTF
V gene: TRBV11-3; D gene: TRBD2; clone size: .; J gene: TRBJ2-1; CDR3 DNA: TGTGCCAGCAGCTTAGCAGGGACTAGTTCTAATGAGCAGTTCTTC; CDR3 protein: CASSLAGTSSNEQFF
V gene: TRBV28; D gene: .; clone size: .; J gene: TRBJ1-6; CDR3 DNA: .; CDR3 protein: CASSSGQAGLYNSPLHF
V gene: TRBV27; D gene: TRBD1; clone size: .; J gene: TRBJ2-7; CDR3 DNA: TGTGCCAGCAAAAAGGACAGGGGCCTTAACTACGAGCAGTACTTC; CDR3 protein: CASKKDRGLNYEQYF
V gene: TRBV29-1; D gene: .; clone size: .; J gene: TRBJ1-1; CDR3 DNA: TGCAGCGCCGAACTTAGACAAGAAGCTTTCTTT; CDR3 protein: CSAELRQEAFF
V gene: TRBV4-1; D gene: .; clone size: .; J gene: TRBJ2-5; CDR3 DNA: TGCGCCAGCAGCCAAGAGTCGGAGGGCCCTCATGAGACCCAGTACTTC; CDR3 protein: CASSQESEGPHETQYF
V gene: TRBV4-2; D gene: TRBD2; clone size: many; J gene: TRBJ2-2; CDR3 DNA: TGTGCCAGCAGCCCCGGGACTAGCGACACCGGGGAGCTGTTTTTT; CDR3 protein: CASSPGTSDTGELFF
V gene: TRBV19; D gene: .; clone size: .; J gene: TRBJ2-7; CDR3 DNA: TGTGCCAGTAGTAATGGGGTGCGGGACTTACCCTACGAGCAGTACTTC; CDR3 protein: CASSNGVRDLPYEQYF
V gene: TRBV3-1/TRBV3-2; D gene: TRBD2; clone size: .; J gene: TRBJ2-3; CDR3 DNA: TGTGCCAGCAGCCAAGAAGGTCTAGCGGGATCGTTCACAGATACGCAGTATTTT; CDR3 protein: CASSQEGLAGSFTDTQYF
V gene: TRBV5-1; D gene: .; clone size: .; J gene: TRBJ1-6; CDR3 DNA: TGCGCCAGCAATCCCGGGACAAGGATTAATTCACCCCTCCACTTT; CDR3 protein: CASNPGTRINSPLHF
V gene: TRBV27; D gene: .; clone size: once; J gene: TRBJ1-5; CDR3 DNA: TGTGCCAGCAGTTTACAGGGGTACGGTCAGCCCCAGCATTTT; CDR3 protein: CASSLQGYGQPQHF
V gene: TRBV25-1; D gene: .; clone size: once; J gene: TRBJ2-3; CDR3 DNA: TGTGCCAGCAGTGTTGCCGGGTCCACAGATACGCAGTATTTT; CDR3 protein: CASSVAGSTDTQYF
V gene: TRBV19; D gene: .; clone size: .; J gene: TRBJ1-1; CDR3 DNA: TGTGCCAGTAGTATTGGAGGGCCCGCTGAAGCTTTCTTT; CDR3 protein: CASSIGGPAEAFF
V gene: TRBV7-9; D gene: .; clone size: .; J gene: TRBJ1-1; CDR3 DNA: TGTGCCAGCAGCCCAGGGTGGAACACTGAAGCTTTCTTT; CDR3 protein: CASSPGWNTEAFF
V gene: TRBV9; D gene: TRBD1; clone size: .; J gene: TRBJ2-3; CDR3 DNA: TGTGCCAGCAGCGTAGCTAAGCCAGGGGGCAGTGCAGATACGCAGTATTTT; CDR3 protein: CASSVAKPGGSADTQYF
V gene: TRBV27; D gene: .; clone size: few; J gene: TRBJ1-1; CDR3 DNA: TGTGCCAGCAGTTTATATCTGGGGGCCGGGGAAGCTTTCTTT; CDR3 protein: CASSLYLGAGEAFF
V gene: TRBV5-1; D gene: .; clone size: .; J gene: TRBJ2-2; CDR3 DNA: TGCGCCAGCAGCTACCTGGGACTTTCCACCGGGGAGCTGTTTTTT; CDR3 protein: CASSYLGLSTGELFF
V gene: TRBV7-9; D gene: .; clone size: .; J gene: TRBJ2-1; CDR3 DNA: TGTGCCAGCAGCTCAGACAGAATCTCCTACAATGAGCAGTTCTTC; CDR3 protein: CASSSDRISYNEQFF
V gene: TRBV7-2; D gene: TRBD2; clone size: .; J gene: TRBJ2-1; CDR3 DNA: TGTGCCAGCAGCTCGCTAGCGGGAGAGAGGAATGAGCAGTTCTTC; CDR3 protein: CASSSLAGERNEQFF
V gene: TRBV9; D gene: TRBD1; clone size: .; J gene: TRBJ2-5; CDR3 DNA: TGTGCCAGCAGCGTAGAGTCTCAGGGGGCCCGAGAGACCCAGTACTTC; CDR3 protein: CASSVESQGARETQYF
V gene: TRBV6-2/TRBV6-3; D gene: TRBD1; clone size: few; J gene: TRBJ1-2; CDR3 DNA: TGTGCCAGCAGTTACTTCCCCGACAGGGATTATGGCTACACCTTC; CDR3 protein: CASSYFPDRDYGYTF
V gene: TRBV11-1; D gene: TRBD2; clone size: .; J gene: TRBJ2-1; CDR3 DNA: TGTGCCAGCATCGGACTAGCGGGAGGGAATGAGCAGTTCTTC; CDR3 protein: CASIGLAGGNEQFF
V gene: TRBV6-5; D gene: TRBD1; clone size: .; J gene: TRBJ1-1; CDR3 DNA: TGTGCCAGCAGTTACGGACAGGTCACTGAAGCTTTCTTT; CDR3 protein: CASSYGQVTEAFF